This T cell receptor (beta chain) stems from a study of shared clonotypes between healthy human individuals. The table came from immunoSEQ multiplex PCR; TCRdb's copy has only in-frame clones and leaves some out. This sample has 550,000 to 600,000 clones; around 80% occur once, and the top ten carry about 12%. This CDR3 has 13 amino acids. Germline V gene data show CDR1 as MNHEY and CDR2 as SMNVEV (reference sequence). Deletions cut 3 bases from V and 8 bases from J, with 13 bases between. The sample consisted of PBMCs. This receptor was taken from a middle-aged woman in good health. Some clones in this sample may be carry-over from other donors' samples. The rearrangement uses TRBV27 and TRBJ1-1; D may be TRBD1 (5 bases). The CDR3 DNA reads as TGTGCCAGCAGTTTTAGTGAGGGGATGGAAGCTTTCTTT. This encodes CASSFSEGMEAFF.